One sample yielded the 27 T cell receptor beta chains listed below, sequenced in a study of regulatory dendritic cells for organ transplantation. The assay was immunoSEQ multiplex PCR, and TCRdb's table has in-frame clones only and misses some. The table lists about 34,000 clones, approximately 88% of them singletons. The sample was naive CD4+ T cells from blood. Subset reported: CD45RA+ naive T cells. These TCRs come from a human donor in good health.

Only a few counts were recorded for this clone. V is TRBV2 and J is TRBJ1-1; tentatively, D is TRBD1 (5 bases). This CDR3 spans 12 amino acids. Per germline, CDR1 SNHLY and CDR2 FYNNEI. V lost 6 bases and J 5 bases, leaving 10 bases between the germline ends. CDR3 loop: CASRRGLTEAFF. The DNA of the CDR3 is TGTGCCAGCAGGAGGGGACTAACTGAAGCTTTCTTT.

The genes are TRBV6-5 and TRBJ2-1; possible D gene TRBD1, 6 bases. This CDR3 is 13 amino acids long. V lost 6 bases, J lost 3 bases, and 9 bases lay in between. Germline V lookup: CDR1 MNHEY, CDR2 SVGAGI. The CDR3 DNA reads as TGTGCCAGCAGCCGACAGGTCTACAATGAGCAGTTCTTC. It yields the protein CASSRQVYNEQFF.

This chain links TRBV6-1 with TRBJ1-2; no clear D. V was trimmed by 1 base and J by 1 base, leaving 10 bases between them. This CDR3 region has 15 residues. The germline gives CDR1 MNHNS, CDR2 SASEGT. CDR3: CASSEVRSLNYGYTF. CDR3 nucleotides: TGTGCCAGCAGTGAAGTCAGGTCCCTTAACTATGGCTACACCTTC.

J is TRBJ2-3 and V is TRBV4-2; 11 nucleotides agree with TRBD2. V dropped 0 bases and J dropped 5; count of bases not matched to a gene: 7. Per germline, CDR1 LGHNA and CDR2 YNFKEQ. This CDR3 is 17 amino acids long. CDR3 in amino acids: CASSQDLAGGPQDTQYF. The CDR3 DNA sequence: TGTGCCAGCAGCCAAGACTTAGCGGGGGGGCCCCAAGATACGCAGTATTTT.

This clone was seen only once. The V call is TRBV6-1, the J call TRBJ2-4; D remains ambiguous. Looked up from germline, CDR1 is MNHNS and CDR2 is SASEGT. The CDR3 extends over 14 amino acids. Between the trimmed V and J ends, which lost 6 bases and 0 bases, there was a span of 9 bases. Here the CDR3 reads CASRQTGAKNIQYF. CDR3 in DNA: TGTGCCAGCAGACAGACGGGAGCCAAAAACATTCAGTACTTC.

This chain joins TRBV5-6 and TRBJ1-1, with a weak D call TRBD1 (5 bases). Germline values: CDR1 SGHDT, CDR2 YYEEEE. The CDR3 runs to 16 residues. The ends were cut back, 5 bases at V and 3 bases at J, with 20 bases in the middle. CDR3 region: CASSLKQPGAHTEAFF. CDR3 coding DNA: TGTGCCAGCAGTTTGAAACAGCCCGGGGCGCACACTGAAGCTTTCTTT. The full variable domain, completed using reference TRBV5-6 and TRBJ1-1, is DAGVTQSPTHLIKTRGQQVTLRCSPKSGHDTVSWYQQALGQGPQFIFQYYEEEERQRGNFPDRFSGHQFPNYSSELNVNALLLGDSALYLCASSLKQPGAHTEAFFGQGTRLTVV.

The rearrangement uses TRBV7-3 and TRBJ1-5, with TRBD1 matching over 9 bases. This CDR3 has 20 amino acids. V lost 2 bases to trimming and J lost 3 bases; unmatched junction nucleotides: 17. Germline CDR1 is SGHTA and CDR2 is FQGTGA. CDR3 in DNA: TGTGCCAGCAGCTTAGGACTGCGGAAGTGGGGACAGGGAATCAATCAGCCCCAGCATTTT. Protein: CASSLGLRKWGQGINQPQHF.

The chain recombines TRBV28 with TRBJ2-7; D unresolved. CDR3 length: 14 amino acids. The V end lost 1 base, the J end lost 2 bases, and 9 bases lay between the germline ends. Germline V lookup: CDR1 MDHEN, CDR2 SYDVKM. This CDR3 reads CASSLSPPPYEQYF. The CDR3, as DNA: TGTGCCAGCAGTTTATCCCCCCCTCCCTACGAGCAGTACTTC.

The chain carries TRBV6-5 and TRBJ2-6; perhaps TRBD1 as D (6 bases). The CDR3 covers 14 residues. CDR1 and CDR2 from the germline V gene are MNHEY and SVGAGI. Trimming left V 7 bases short and J 0 bases short, with 7 bases between. As DNA, the CDR3 is TGTGCCAGCACCAGGGGCTCTGGGGCCAACGTCCTGACTTTC. It codes for CASTRGSGANVLTF.

The rearrangement links TRBV12-5 to TRBJ2-1; tentatively, D is TRBD1 or TRBD2 (5 bases each). The CDR3 is made up of 17 amino acids. Germline assignment: CDR1 LGHNT and CDR2 FRNRAP. V lost 0 bases to trimming and J lost 0 bases, with 12 bases between them. DNA for the CDR3: TGTGCTAGTGGTTTGGTACTTCCAGGGAGCTCCTACAATGAGCAGTTCTTC. This sequence encodes CASGLVLPGSSYNEQFF.

This clone has just a few counts. The chain joins TRBV4-1 to TRBJ1-6; D is uncertain. Trimming pared 0 bases from V and 19 bases from J, leaving 22 bases between. Germline-derived CDR1 and CDR2 are MGHRA and YSYEKL. The CDR3 spans 15 residues. CDR3: CASSQDLLSFVPGHF. The CDR3 region has the DNA TGCGCCAGCAGCCAAGATCTTTTGTCCTTTGTACCCGGGCACTTT.

This clone turned up a few times. This rearrangement joins TRBV2 to TRBJ1-5, with TRBD1 as a possible D gene (5 bases). CDR3 length: 13 amino acids. CDR1 and CDR2 (germline): SNHLY, FYNNEI. The V gene lost 2 bases and the J gene lost 9 bases, with 11 bases spanning the gap. The CDR3 reads CASSEPVGGPQHF. The CDR3 nucleotides are TGTGCCAGCAGTGAACCGGTCGGGGGGCCCCAGCATTTT.

This chain joins TRBV7-2 and TRBJ1-4; D might be TRBD1 (5 bases). The CDR3 consists of 16 residues. The germline gives CDR1 SGHTA, CDR2 FQGNSA. The V end lost 5 bases, the J end lost 1 base, and 14 bases lay between the germline ends. CDR3 region: CASSPQGVGTNEKLFF. In DNA form, the CDR3 reads TGTGCCAGCAGCCCTCAGGGAGTTGGAACTAATGAAAAACTGTTTTTT. Looking up the rest from reference TRBV7-2 and TRBJ1-4 gives the full variable domain: GAGVSQSPSNKVTEKGKDVELRCDPISGHTALYWYRQSLGQGLEFLIYFQGNSAPDKSGLPSDRFSAERTGGSVSTLTIQRTQQEDSAVYLCASSPQGVGTNEKLFFGSGTQLSVL.

This clone was counted a single time. This chain connects TRBV2 to TRBJ1-2, with D uncertain. The CDR3 covers 13 residues. Germline V gene sequence: CDR1 SNHLY, CDR2 FYNNEI. V was clipped by 3 bases and J by 2 bases, with 7 bases between them. CDR3 amino acids: CASSDSLNYGYTF. The DNA of the CDR3 is TGTGCCAGCAGTGACTCTCTGAACTATGGCTACACCTTC.

The chain employs TRBV19 and TRBJ2-2, with D possibly TRBD2 on 6 matching bases. The CDR3 totals 15 residues. With 7 bases removed from V and 6 bases from J, the gap between germline ends came to 18 bases. In germline, CDR1 is LNHDA, CDR2 SQIVND (reference sequence). The CDR3 DNA reads as TGTGCCAGTACCCCCTGGGGGGTTAGGCCCGGGGAGCTGTTTTTT. Protein: CASTPWGVRPGELFF.

The gene calls are TRBV5-4 and TRBJ2-1, with 8 positions matching TRBD2. CDR1 is SGHNT and CDR2 is YYREEE in the germline V gene (reference sequence). The CDR3 runs to 17 residues. The V gene end was trimmed by 0 bases and the J gene end by 3 bases; junction bases not matched to a gene: 8. CDR3 in amino acids: CASSLAAGSGVYNEQFF. The DNA of the CDR3 is TGTGCCAGCAGCTTGGCCGCCGGTAGCGGGGTCTACAATGAGCAGTTCTTC.

In its sample, this clone was seen a few times. The chain combines TRBV5-4 with TRBJ2-5; D unclear. Germline lookup yields CDR1 SGHNT and CDR2 YYREEE (reference sequence). V dropped 0 bases and J dropped 2 bases, with 5 bases sitting between them. This CDR3 has 13 amino acids. CDR3 sequence: CASSLDSQETQYF. The CDR3 DNA reads as TGTGCCAGCAGCTTGGACAGTCAAGAGACCCAGTACTTC.

This clone appeared a single time. V and J are TRBV9 and TRBJ2-3; weak D call: TRBD2 (6 bases). Trimming removed 3 bases at V and 7 bases at J, with 12 bases between. This CDR3 is 13 amino acids long. Germline CDR1 and CDR2: SGDLS and YYNGEE. The CDR3 reads CASSADYSNTQYF. The CDR3 coding sequence is TGTGCCAGCAGCGCGGACTATTCCAATACGCAGTATTTT.

The chain has TRBV18 and TRBJ2-7; D not certain. CDR1 is KGHSH and CDR2 is LQKENI in the germline V gene. CDR3 length equals 16 residues. V was trimmed by 0 bases and J by 2 bases, leaving 14 bases between them. The CDR3 region has the DNA TGTGCCAGCTCACCACCTGGACCCATGAGGACCTACGAGCAGTACTTC. Encoded protein: CASSPPGPMRTYEQYF.

The chain joins TRBV6-6 to TRBJ2-3, with D uncertain. The length of the CDR3 is 13 residues. Trimming removed 8 bases at V and 9 bases at J, with 18 bases between. Germline loops: CDR1 MNHNY, CDR2 SVGAGI (reference sequence). CDR3 region: CASSTADEVTQYF. For the CDR3, the DNA is TGTGCCAGCTCCACGGCAGATGAGGTCACGCAGTATTTT.

The chain joins TRBV7-6 to TRBJ2-3, with D perhaps matching TRBD2 (7 bases). Trimming took 5 bases from V and 1 from J, leaving 19 bases between them. This CDR3 spans 17 amino acids. CDR1 and CDR2 (germline): SGHVS, FNYEAQ. The CDR3 nucleotides are TGTGCCAGCAGCCGCAGCGGGATCGGGGGCGGCACAGATACGCAGTATTTT. Amino acid sequence: CASSRSGIGGGTDTQYF.

This chain uses TRBV27 with TRBJ2-1, with TRBD2 as a possible D gene (6 bases). Germline loops: CDR1 MNHEY, CDR2 SMNVEV (reference sequence). The CDR3 contains 16 residues. V was trimmed by 5 bases and J by 2 bases, leaving 16 bases between them. The CDR3 loop reads CASSHTSTRAYNEQFF. The CDR3 nucleotides are TGTGCCAGCAGTCACACTAGCACCCGCGCCTACAATGAGCAGTTCTTC.

This CDR3 reads CASSHLNTGELFF. The DNA for the CDR3 is TGTGCCAGCAGCCACCTAAACACCGGGGAGCTGTTTTTT. The chain links TRBV5-8 to TRBJ2-2; D remains unclear. Germline V lookup: CDR1 SGHTS, CDR2 YDEGEE. This CDR3 is built from 13 residues. V was trimmed by 4 bases and J by 2 bases, leaving 6 bases between them.

The chain is built from TRBV6-5 and TRBJ1-1; D might be TRBD1 (5 bases). Between the trimmed V and J ends, which lost 5 bases and 0 bases, there was a span of 13 bases. In germline, CDR1 is MNHEY, CDR2 SVGAGI. This CDR3 is built from 15 residues. In nucleotides, the CDR3 is TGTGCCAGCAGTCGAGGGACGGGGATGAACACTGAAGCTTTCTTT. As protein: CASSRGTGMNTEAFF.

The chain couples TRBV19 to TRBJ1-1, with unresolved D. V lost 3 bases and J lost 0, with 11 bases in between. CDR3 size: 15 residues. CDR1 is LNHDA and CDR2 is SQIVND in the germline V gene (reference sequence). CDR3 amino acids: CASSIGRFMNTEAFF. The CDR3 DNA sequence: TGTGCCAGTAGTATCGGAAGGTTCATGAACACTGAAGCTTTCTTT.

The V gene is TRBV2, the J gene TRBJ2-7, with 11 bases lining up with TRBD1. The CDR3 extends over 12 amino acids. The germline V gene has CDR1 SNHLY and CDR2 FYNNEI. V was pared by 7 bases and J by 10 bases, with 6 bases of the junction left unmatched. DNA for the CDR3: TGTGCCAGCAAATGGACAGGGGGCGATCAGTACTTC. Translating it yields CASKWTGGDQYF.

The rearrangement uses TRBV30 and TRBJ2-4; unclear D gene. The germline V and J ends were trimmed by 1 base and 0 bases, with 13 bases remaining between them. The CDR3 sequence is 16 residues long. CDR1 and CDR2 (germline): GTSNPN, SVGIG (reference sequence). The CDR3 nucleotides read TGTGCCTGGAGTGGTTGGGCCTCGTTAGCCAAAAACATTCAGTACTTC. It encodes CAWSGWASLAKNIQYF.